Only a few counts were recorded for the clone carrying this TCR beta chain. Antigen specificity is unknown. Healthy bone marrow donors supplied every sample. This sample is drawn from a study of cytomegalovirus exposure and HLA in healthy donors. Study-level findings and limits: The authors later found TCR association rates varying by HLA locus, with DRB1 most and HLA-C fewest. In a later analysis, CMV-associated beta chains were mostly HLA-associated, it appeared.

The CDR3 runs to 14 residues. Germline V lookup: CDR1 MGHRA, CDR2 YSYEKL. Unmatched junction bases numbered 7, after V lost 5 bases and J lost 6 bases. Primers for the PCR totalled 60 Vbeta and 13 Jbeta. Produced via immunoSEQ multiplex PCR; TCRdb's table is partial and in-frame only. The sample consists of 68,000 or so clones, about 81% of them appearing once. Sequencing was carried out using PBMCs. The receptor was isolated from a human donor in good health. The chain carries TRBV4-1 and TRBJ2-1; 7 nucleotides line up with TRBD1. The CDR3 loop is CASSLGQRFNEQFF. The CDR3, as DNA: TGCGCCAGCAGCTTGGGACAGCGATTCAATGAGCAGTTCTTC.